Listed below are T cell receptor beta chains from one sample, sequenced in a study of STAT5B mutations in CD4+ large granular lymphocyte leukemia. Produced via immunoSEQ multiplex PCR; TCRdb's table is partial and in-frame only. The profile shows about 48,000 clones, approximately 70% of them singletons. Sequencing input: CD4+ T cells from blood buffy coats. The receptors originated from a human donor in good health. Each CDR3 is given with its conserved first and last residue. The D gene is left open where the match is weak. Clone size is stated in some rows and not others, as once, few, many or a class when expanded.

length: 16; size: .; J: TRBJ2-3; D: TRBD2; V: TRBV5-1; DNA: TGCGCCAGCAGCGGAAATAGCGGGGGAGCTGCAGATACGCAGTATTTT; CDR3: CASSGNSGGAADTQYF
length: 14; size: .; J: TRBJ2-5; D: .; V: TRBV5-6; DNA: TGTGCCAGCAGCCGGTATACAAACCAAGAGACCCAGTACTTC; CDR3: CASSRYTNQETQYF
length: 13; size: .; J: TRBJ1-5; D: .; V: TRBV19; DNA: TGTGCCAGTACCCCAAGGGGCAATCAGCCCCAGCATTTT; CDR3: CASTPRGNQPQHF
length: 13; size: .; J: TRBJ1-3; D: .; V: TRBV30; DNA: TGTGCCTCCCTGGATATAGGGGGAAACACCATATATTTT; CDR3: CASLDIGGNTIYF
length: 16; size: .; J: TRBJ1-5; D: TRBD1; V: TRBV28; DNA: TGTGCCAGCAGCCCAGGGGGAGGGGGGGATAATCAGCCCCAGCATTTT; CDR3: CASSPGGGGDNQPQHF
length: 17; size: .; J: TRBJ2-5; D: TRBD2; V: TRBV4-2; DNA: TGTGCCAGCAGCCAAGGGCTAGCGGGATCCATTGGGGAGACCCAGTACTTC; CDR3: CASSQGLAGSIGETQYF
length: 15; size: few; J: TRBJ1-1; D: TRBD1; V: TRBV28; DNA: TGTGCCAGCAGTATACCAACAGGGGGCAACACTGAAGCTTTCTTT; CDR3: CASSIPTGGNTEAFF
length: 14; size: .; J: TRBJ2-3; D: TRBD1; V: TRBV29-1; DNA: TGCAGCGCTGACCGACAGGGATCGGCAGATACGCAGTATTTT; CDR3: CSADRQGSADTQYF
length: 14; size: .; J: TRBJ1-1; D: .; V: TRBV7-7; DNA: TGTGCTAGCAGCTCAGGGGTCCCTGGGACTGAAGCTTTCTTT; CDR3: CASSSGVPGTEAFF
length: 14; size: .; J: TRBJ2-1; D: .; V: TRBV19; DNA: TGTGCCAGTAGTATTTTGGGCGAAGACAATGAGCAGTTCTTC; CDR3: CASSILGEDNEQFF
length: 14; size: .; J: TRBJ2-5; D: .; V: TRBV5-1; DNA: TGCGCCAGCAGCTTGATGGGGTCAGGGGAGACCCAGTACTTC; CDR3: CASSLMGSGETQYF
length: 16; size: once; J: TRBJ2-5; D: TRBD2; V: TRBV7-8; DNA: TGTGCCAGCAGCTTATCTAGCGGGGGCCTTAAAGAGACCCAGTACTTC; CDR3: CASSLSSGGLKETQYF
length: 15; size: .; J: TRBJ1-2; D: .; V: TRBV5-1; DNA: TGCGCCAGCAGCCCCCTGGGAGGGGACAACTATGGCTACACCTTC; CDR3: CASSPLGGDNYGYTF
length: 13; size: once; J: TRBJ1-3; D: .; V: TRBV6-5; DNA: TGTGCCAGCAGGTCGGACAGTGGCGACACCATATATTTT; CDR3: CASRSDSGDTIYF
length: 15; size: .; J: TRBJ1-1; D: .; V: TRBV28; DNA: TGTGCCAGCAGGACTAGACAGACTCCGAACACTGAAGCTTTCTTT; CDR3: CASRTRQTPNTEAFF
length: 15; size: .; J: TRBJ2-7; D: .; V: TRBV7-2; DNA: TGTGCCAGCAGCTTAGCTGCCCAGGGGACCTACGAGCAGTACTTC; CDR3: CASSLAAQGTYEQYF
length: 13; size: few; J: TRBJ2-2; D: .; V: TRBV11-3; DNA: TGTGCCAGCAGCACAGGGTTCGCCGGGGAGCTGTTTTTT; CDR3: CASSTGFAGELFF
length: 16; size: .; J: TRBJ2-3; D: TRBD1; V: TRBV6-5; DNA: TGTGCCAGCAGTTACGACCCCGGGACAGGGACAGATACGCAGTATTTT; CDR3: CASSYDPGTGTDTQYF
length: 12; size: .; J: TRBJ1-5; D: .; V: TRBV4-2; DNA: TGTGCCAGCAGCCAAGCCCGGGCACCTCAGCATTTT; CDR3: CASSQARAPQHF
length: 15; size: few; J: TRBJ1-4; D: TRBD1; V: TRBV6-1; DNA: TGTGCCAGCAGTCATCCCACAGGGGGTAATGAAAAACTGTTTTTT; CDR3: CASSHPTGGNEKLFF
length: 15; size: .; J: TRBJ2-5; D: TRBD2; V: TRBV11-2; DNA: TGTGCCAGCAGCCGGACTAGTACTGAGAGAGAGACCCAGTACTTC; CDR3: CASSRTSTERETQYF
length: 16; size: .; J: TRBJ1-4; D: TRBD1; V: TRBV5-1; DNA: TGCGCCAGCTGCAAAGGACAGGGGGGAACTAATGAAAAACTGTTTTTT; CDR3: CASCKGQGGTNEKLFF
length: 15; size: .; J: TRBJ2-5; D: .; V: TRBV7-9; DNA: TGTGCCAGCAGCTGGACTACAGAGGGGGGGGAGACCCAGTACTTC; CDR3: CASSWTTEGGETQYF
length: 20; size: .; J: TRBJ2-6; D: TRBD1; V: TRBV27; DNA: TGTGCCAGCAGTGCCTGGACAGGAGGATATACCGGCTCTGGGGCCAACGTCCTGACTTTC; CDR3: CASSAWTGGYTGSGANVLTF
length: 13; size: .; J: TRBJ1-3; D: .; V: TRBV30; DNA: TGTGCCTGGAGTGGGGGTGACGGAAACACCATATATTTT; CDR3: CAWSGGDGNTIYF
length: 14; size: few; J: TRBJ1-1; D: TRBD1; V: TRBV28; DNA: TGTGCCAGCAGTCCAACAGGGGTATGGGCTGAAGCTTTCTTT; CDR3: CASSPTGVWAEAFF
length: 14; size: .; J: TRBJ2-3; D: .; V: TRBV5-1; DNA: TGCGCCAGCGGTCCGGGGCAGAGCACAGATACGCAGTATTTT; CDR3: CASGPGQSTDTQYF
length: 13; size: .; J: TRBJ2-7; D: .; V: TRBV7-8; DNA: TGTGCCAGCAGCTTGGGACTGATCTACGAGCAGTACTTC; CDR3: CASSLGLIYEQYF
length: 14; size: .; J: TRBJ2-2; D: .; V: TRBV29-1; DNA: TGCAGCGTGGCCGAGCGTGCGAACACCGGGGAGCTGTTTTTT; CDR3: CSVAERANTGELFF